This TCR beta chain was identified in a study of blood T cells in healthy people across ages. V trimming: 5 bases; J trimming: 7 bases; junction bases outside the gene matches: 12. The CDR3 contains 16 residues. Per the germline V gene, CDR1 is MNHEY and CDR2 is SVGAGI. Sample-barcoded 5' priming and a J-beta primer mix drove a second PCR of about 6 to 12 cycles. Every sample gave at least 2.5 million paired-end reads containing CDR3. TCRdb recomputed calls from the 5' RACE reads with MiXCR, one row per CDR3 protein. The sample records 1,500,000 or so distinct CDR3 sequences, approximately 59% being singletons. A few counts support this clonotype.

The chain is built from TRBV6-5 and TRBJ2-1, with TRBD2 matching over 9 bases. The sequence came from a man aged 18-30 years in good health. Sequenced sample: blood. CDR3 DNA sequence: TGTGCCAGCAGTCCCGAGTACCCGGGACTAGCAAATGAGCAGTTCTTC. Residues: CASSPEYPGLANEQFF.